This TCR beta chain was documented in a study of human T cells and chemical hapten exposure. Study at large: A mostly female patient group had alopecia areata, totalis or universalis. Study-wide results and caveats: Alopecia was present in the donors, so their immune response may differ from healthy people's.

This clonotype was recorded a few times. What it binds is not known. Documented time point: patch test 1, 2 weeks after DPC sensitization. Sample treatment: therapeutic diphenylcyclopropenone sensitization with weekly scalp DPC. Single cDNA molecules in the library carried unique molecular identifiers attached during preparation. TCRdb re-called the RACE reads with MiXCR, one entry per CDR3 protein. The profile shows about 74,000 distinct CDR3 sequences, 25% to 40% of them singletons. Trimming left V 6 bases short and J 4 bases short, with 15 bases between. The CDR3 length is 15 residues. This receptor was obtained from a man in his forties with alopecia areata. Some clones in this sample may be carry-over from other donors' samples. The chain links TRBV12-3 or TRBV12-4 to TRBJ1-4, with D perhaps matching TRBD1 (5 bases). This material consisted of whole blood, taken in connection with sensitization to the hapten diphenylcyclopropenone (DPC). CDR3: CASRMAGPYNEKLFF. In nucleotides, the CDR3 is TGTGCCAGCAGGATGGCGGGGCCTTATAATGAAAAACTGTTTTTT.